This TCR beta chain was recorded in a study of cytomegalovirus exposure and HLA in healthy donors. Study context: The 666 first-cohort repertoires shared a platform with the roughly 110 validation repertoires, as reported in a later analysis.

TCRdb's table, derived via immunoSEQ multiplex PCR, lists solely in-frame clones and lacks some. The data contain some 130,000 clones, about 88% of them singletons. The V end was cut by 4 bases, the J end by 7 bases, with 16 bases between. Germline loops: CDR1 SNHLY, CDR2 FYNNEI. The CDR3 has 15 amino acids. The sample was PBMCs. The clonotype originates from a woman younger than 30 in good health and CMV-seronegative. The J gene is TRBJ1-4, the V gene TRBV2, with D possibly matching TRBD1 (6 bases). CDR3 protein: CASSGPGVVREKLFF. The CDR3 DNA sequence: TGTGCCAGCAGTGGACCAGGGGTGGTTCGTGAAAAACTGTTTTTT.